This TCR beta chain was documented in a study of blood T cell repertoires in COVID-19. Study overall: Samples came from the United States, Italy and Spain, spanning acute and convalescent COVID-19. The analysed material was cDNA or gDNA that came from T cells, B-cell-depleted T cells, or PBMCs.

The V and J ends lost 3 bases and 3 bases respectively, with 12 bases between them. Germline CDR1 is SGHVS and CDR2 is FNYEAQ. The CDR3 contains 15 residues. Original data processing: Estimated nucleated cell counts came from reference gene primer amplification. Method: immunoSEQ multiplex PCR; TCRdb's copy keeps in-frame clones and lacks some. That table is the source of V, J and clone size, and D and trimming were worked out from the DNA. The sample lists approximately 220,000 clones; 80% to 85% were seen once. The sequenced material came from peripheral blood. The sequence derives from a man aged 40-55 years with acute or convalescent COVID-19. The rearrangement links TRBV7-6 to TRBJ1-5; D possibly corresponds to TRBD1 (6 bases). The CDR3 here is CASSLDQGLNQPQHF. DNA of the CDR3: TGTGCCAGCAGCTTGGACCAGGGGCTCAATCAGCCCCAGCATTTT.